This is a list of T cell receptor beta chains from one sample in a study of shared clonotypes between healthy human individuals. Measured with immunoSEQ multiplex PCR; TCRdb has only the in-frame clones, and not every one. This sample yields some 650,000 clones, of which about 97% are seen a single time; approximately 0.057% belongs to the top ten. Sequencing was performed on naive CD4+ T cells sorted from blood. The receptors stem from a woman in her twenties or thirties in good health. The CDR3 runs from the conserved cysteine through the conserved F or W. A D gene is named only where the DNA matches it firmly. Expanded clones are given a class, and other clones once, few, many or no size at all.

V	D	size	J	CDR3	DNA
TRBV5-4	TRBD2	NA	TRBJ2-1	CATLSAVAGKNEQFF	TGTGCCACCCTTTCGGCGGTAGCGGGAAAGAATGAGCAGTTCTTC
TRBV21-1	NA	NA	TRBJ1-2	CASSKSGIQEPNYGYTF	TGTGCCAGCAGCAAATCAGGGATACAGGAACCTAACTATGGCTACACCTTC
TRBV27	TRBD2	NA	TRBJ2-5	CASKLAGEWETQYF	TGTGCCAGCAAACTAGCGGGAGAATGGGAGACCCAGTACTTC
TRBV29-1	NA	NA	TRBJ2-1	CSVVSPTDEQFF	TGCAGCGTTGTTTCTCCCACCGATGAGCAGTTCTTC
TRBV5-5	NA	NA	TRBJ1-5	CASSPQGFEGNQPQHF	TGTGCCAGCAGCCCGCAAGGGTTCGAGGGCAATCAGCCCCAGCATTTT
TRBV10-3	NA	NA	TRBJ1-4	CAISESNVSTPIENEKLFF	TGTGCCATCAGTGAGTCGAACGTTTCAACCCCCATAGAAAATGAAAAACTGTTTTTT
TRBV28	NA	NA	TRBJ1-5	CASSFPNPKPFFQHF	TGTGCCAGCAGTTTCCCCAATCCGAAGCCCTTCTTCCAGCATTTT
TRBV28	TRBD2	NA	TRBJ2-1	CASYKLREGINEQFF	TGTGCCAGCTATAAGCTGCGGGAGGGGATCAATGAGCAGTTCTTC
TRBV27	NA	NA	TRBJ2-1	CASSPDLGSVKSYNEQFF	TGTGCCAGCAGTCCCGACTTGGGTAGCGTGAAGTCCTACAATGAGCAGTTCTTC
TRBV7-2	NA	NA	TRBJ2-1	CASSFSGREVGEQFF	TGTGCCAGCAGCTTTAGCGGCCGGGAAGTGGGTGAGCAGTTCTTC
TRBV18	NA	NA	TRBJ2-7	CASSPPVSPRRSIYEQYF	TGTGCCAGCTCACCACCGGTTAGCCCCAGGCGATCGATCTACGAGCAGTACTTC
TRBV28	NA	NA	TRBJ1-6	CASSLSLATLHF	TGTGCCAGCAGTTTATCCTTGGCCACCCTCCACTTT
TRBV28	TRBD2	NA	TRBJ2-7	CASRGSGTSGYEQYF	TGTGCCAGCCGGGGATCCGGGACTAGCGGTTACGAGCAGTACTTC
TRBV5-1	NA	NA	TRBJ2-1	CASSYYREKNEQFF	TGCGCCAGCAGCTACTACCGGGAGAAAAATGAGCAGTTCTTC
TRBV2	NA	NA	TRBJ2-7	CASRAGAYEQYF	TGTGCCAGCAGGGCCGGGGCCTACGAGCAGTACTTC
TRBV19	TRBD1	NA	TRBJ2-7	CASSPGDSLYEQYF	TGTGCCAGTAGTCCCGGGGACAGCTTATACGAGCAGTACTTC
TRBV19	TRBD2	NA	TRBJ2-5	CASSIASGIGETQYF	TGTGCCAGTAGTATAGCTAGCGGGATTGGGGAGACCCAGTACTTC
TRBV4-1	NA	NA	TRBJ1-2	CASSQEGSGIWYGYTF	TGCGCCAGCAGCCAAGAAGGGTCGGGGATTTGGTATGGCTACACCTTC
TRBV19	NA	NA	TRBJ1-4	CASTAGLPDNEKLFF	TGTGCCAGTACCGCGGGGCTGCCGGATAATGAAAAACTGTTTTTT
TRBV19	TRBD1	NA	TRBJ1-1	CASSPAGGAGPAEAFF	TGTGCCAGTAGTCCGGCAGGGGGAGCGGGACCCGCTGAAGCTTTCTTT
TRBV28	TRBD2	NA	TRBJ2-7	CASSLGGGSSYEQYF	TGTGCCAGCAGTTTAGGGGGGGGAAGCTCCTACGAGCAGTACTTC
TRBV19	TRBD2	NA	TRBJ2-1	CASSIGLAGKYNEQFF	TGTGCCAGTAGCATCGGACTAGCGGGAAAATACAATGAGCAGTTCTTC
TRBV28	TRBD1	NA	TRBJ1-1	CASSSQWGTVTEAFF	TGTGCCAGCAGTTCCCAATGGGGGACAGTGACTGAAGCTTTCTTT
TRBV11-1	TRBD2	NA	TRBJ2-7	CASSFLAVSSYEQYF	TGTGCCAGCAGCTTCCTAGCGGTTAGCTCCTACGAGCAGTACTTC
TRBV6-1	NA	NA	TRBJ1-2	CASSETASLGYTF	TGTGCCAGCAGTGAAACGGCAAGCTTAGGCTACACCTTC
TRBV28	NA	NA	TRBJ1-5	CASSLVVGGQPQHF	TGTGCCAGCAGTTTGGTAGTTGGGGGTCAGCCCCAGCATTTT
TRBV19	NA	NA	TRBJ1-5	CASSNRVWGNQPQHF	TGTGCCAGTAGTAACAGGGTGTGGGGCAATCAGCCCCAGCATTTT
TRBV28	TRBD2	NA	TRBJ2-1	CASSLAGAYNEQFF	TGTGCCAGCAGTTTAGCGGGAGCCTACAATGAGCAGTTCTTC
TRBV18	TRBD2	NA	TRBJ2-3	CASSPPSLAGRTDTQYF	TGTGCCAGCTCACCGCCAAGTTTAGCGGGACGCACAGATACGCAGTATTTT
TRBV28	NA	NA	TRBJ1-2	CATPQGRDGYTF	TGTGCCACCCCTCAGGGAAGGGATGGCTACACCTTC
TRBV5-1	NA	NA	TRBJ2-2	CASTEGNTGELFF	TGCGCCAGCACCGAGGGGAACACCGGGGAGCTGTTTTTT
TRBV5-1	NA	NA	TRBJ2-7	CASSPRFPGPGREQYF	TGCGCCAGCAGCCCCCGGTTTCCCGGGCCAGGGAGAGAGCAGTACTTC
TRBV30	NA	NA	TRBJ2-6	CAWARSGANVLTF	TGTGCCTGGGCGCGCTCTGGGGCCAACGTCCTGACTTTC
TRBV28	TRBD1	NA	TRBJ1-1	CASSPGQGTRAFF	TGTGCCAGCAGTCCCGGACAGGGAACTCGGGCTTTCTTT
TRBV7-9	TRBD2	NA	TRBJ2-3	CASSLAGGSSTDTQYF	TGTGCCAGCAGCCTAGCGGGAGGTTCTAGCACAGATACGCAGTATTTT
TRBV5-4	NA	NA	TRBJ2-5	CASSLPGARETQYF	TGTGCCAGCAGCTTGCCGGGGGCGAGAGAGACCCAGTACTTC
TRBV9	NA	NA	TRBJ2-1	CASSVGGGSYNEQFF	TGTGCCAGCAGCGTAGGCGGAGGTTCCTACAATGAGCAGTTCTTC
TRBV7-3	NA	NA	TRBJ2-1	CASSSRPFDEQFF	TGTGCCAGCAGCTCCAGGCCGTTCGATGAGCAGTTCTTC
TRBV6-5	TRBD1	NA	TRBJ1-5	CATRQGGLNQPQHF	TGTGCCACCCGACAGGGGGGTCTCAATCAGCCCCAGCATTTT
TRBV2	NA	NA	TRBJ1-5	CASSEEVGQPQHF	TGTGCCAGCAGTGAGGAGGTGGGTCAGCCCCAGCATTTT
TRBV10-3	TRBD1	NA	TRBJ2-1	CATSLDRAQQFF	TGTGCGACTTCACTGGACAGGGCCCAGCAGTTCTTC
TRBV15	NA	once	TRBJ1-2	CATSRVPGTYGYTF	TGTGCCACCAGCAGAGTCCCAGGGACCTATGGCTACACCTTC
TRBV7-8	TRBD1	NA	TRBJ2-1	CASSLRTGQGRNEQFF	TGTGCCAGCAGCTTAAGAACGGGACAGGGCCGGAATGAGCAGTTCTTC
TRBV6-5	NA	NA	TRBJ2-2	CASSYLGELFF	TGTGCCAGCAGTTATCTCGGGGAGCTGTTTTTT
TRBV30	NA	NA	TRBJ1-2	CAWSVMYGGGYTF	TGTGCCTGGAGTGTTATGTACGGCGGGGGCTACACCTTC